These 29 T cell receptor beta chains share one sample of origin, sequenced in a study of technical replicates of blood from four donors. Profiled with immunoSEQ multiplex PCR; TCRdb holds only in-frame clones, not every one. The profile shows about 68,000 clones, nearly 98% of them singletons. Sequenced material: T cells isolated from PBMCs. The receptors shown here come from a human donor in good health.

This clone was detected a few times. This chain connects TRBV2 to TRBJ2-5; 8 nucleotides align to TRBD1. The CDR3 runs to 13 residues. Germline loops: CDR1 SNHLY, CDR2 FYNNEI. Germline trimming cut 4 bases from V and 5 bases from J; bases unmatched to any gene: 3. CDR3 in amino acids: CASSANRGETQYF. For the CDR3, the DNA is TGTGCCAGCAGTGCTAACAGGGGGGAGACCCAGTACTTC.

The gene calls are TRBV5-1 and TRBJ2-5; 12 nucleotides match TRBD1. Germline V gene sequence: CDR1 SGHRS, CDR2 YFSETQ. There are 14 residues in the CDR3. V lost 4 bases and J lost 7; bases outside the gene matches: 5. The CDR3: CASSPGQGALTQYF. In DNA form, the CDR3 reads TGCGCCAGCAGCCCGGGACAGGGGGCTCTGACCCAGTACTTC.

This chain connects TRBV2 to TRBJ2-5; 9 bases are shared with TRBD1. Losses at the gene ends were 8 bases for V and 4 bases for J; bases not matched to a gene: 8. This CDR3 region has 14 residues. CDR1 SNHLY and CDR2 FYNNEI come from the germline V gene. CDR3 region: CASGVQGAGETQYF. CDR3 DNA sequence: TGTGCCAGCGGGGTACAGGGGGCTGGAGAGACCCAGTACTTC.

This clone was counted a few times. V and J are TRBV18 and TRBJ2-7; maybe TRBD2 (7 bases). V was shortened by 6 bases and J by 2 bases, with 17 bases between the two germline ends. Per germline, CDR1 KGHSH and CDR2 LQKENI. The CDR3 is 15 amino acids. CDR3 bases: TGTGCCAGCTCGCTTGAGGGGGGGGTGACCTACGAGCAGTACTTC. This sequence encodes CASSLEGGVTYEQYF.

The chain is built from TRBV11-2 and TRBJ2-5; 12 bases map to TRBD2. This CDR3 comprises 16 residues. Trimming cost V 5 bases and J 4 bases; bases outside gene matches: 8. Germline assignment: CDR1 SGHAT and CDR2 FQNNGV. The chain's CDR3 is CASSLRLAGAGETQYF. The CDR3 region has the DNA TGTGCCAGCAGCCTTCGACTAGCGGGAGCGGGAGAGACCCAGTACTTC. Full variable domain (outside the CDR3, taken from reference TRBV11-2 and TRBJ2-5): EAGVAQSPRYKIIEKRQSVAFWCNPISGHATLYWYQQILGQGPKLLIQFQNNGVVDDSQLPKDRFSAERLKGVDSTLKIQPAKLEDSAVYLCASSLRLAGAGETQYFGPGTRLLVL.

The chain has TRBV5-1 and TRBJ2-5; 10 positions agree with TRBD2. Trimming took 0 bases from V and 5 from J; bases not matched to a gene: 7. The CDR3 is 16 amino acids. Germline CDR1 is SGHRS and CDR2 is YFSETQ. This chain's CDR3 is CASSLGSSGSYETQYF. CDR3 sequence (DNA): TGCGCCAGCAGCTTGGGATCTAGCGGGAGTTATGAGACCCAGTACTTC.

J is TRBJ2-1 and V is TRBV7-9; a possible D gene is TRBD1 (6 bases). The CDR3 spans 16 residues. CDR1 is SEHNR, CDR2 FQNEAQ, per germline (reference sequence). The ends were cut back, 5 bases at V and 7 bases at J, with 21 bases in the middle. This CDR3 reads CASSPRAGQIFNEQFF. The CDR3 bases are TGTGCCAGCAGCCCCAGGGCAGGACAGATTTTTAATGAGCAGTTCTTC. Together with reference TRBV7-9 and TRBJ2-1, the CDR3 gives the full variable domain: DTGVSQNPRHKITKRGQNVTFRCDPISEHNRLYWYRQTLGQGPEFLTYFQNEAQLEKSRLLSDRFSAERPKGSFSTLEIQRTEQGDSAMYLCASSPRAGQIFNEQFFGPGTRLTVL.

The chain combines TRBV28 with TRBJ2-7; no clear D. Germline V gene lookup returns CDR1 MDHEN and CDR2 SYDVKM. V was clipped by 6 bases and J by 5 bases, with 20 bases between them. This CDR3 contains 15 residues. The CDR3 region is CASSLQFPSFHEQYF. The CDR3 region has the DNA TGTGCCAGCAGCCTGCAATTCCCCAGTTTCCACGAGCAGTACTTC.

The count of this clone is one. The CDR3 nucleotides read TGTGCCAGCAGTTCAAATGTGAACACTGAAGCTTTCTTT. The encoded protein is CASSSNVNTEAFF. This chain uses TRBV6-5 with TRBJ1-1, with unresolved D. Germline CDR1 and CDR2: MNHEY and SVGAGI. V dropped 4 bases and J dropped 0 bases, with 6 bases sitting between them. This CDR3 is 13 amino acids long.

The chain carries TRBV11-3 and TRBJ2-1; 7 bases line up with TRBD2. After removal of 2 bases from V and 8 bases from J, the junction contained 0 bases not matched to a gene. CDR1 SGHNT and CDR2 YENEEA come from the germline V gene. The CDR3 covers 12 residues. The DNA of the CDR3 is TGTGCCAGCAGCTTACTAGCGGATGAGCAGTTCTTC. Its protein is CASSLLADEQFF.

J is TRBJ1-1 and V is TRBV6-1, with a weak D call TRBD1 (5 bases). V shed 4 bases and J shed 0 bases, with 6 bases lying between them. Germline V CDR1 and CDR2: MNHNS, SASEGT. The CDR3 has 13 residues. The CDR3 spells CASSGQMNTEAFF. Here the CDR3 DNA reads TGTGCCAGCAGTGGACAGATGAACACTGAAGCTTTCTTT.

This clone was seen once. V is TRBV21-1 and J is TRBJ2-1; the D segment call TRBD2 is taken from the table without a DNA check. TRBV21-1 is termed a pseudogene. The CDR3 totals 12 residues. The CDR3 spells CASTLGRNEQFF. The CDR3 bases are TGTGCCAGCACCCTAGGGAGGAATGAGCAGTTCTTC.

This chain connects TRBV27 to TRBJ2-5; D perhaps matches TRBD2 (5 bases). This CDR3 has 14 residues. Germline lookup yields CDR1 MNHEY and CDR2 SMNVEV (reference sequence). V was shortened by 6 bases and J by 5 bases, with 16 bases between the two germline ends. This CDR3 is CASSGVGGRETQYF. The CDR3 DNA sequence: TGTGCCAGCAGCGGGGTCGGTGGAAGGGAGACCCAGTACTTC.

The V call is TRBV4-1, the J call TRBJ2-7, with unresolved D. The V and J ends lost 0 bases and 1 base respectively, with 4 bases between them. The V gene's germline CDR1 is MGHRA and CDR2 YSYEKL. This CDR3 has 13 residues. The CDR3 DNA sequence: TGCGCCAGCAGCCAAGAACATTCCTACGAGCAGTACTTC. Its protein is CASSQEHSYEQYF.

In DNA form, the CDR3 reads TGCGCCAGCAGGCCCGGGACTAGCAGGTACGAGCAGTACTTC. It specifies CASRPGTSRYEQYF. V gene TRBV10-2 combines with J gene TRBJ2-7; 9 bases are a match to TRBD2. The CDR3 is made up of 14 amino acids. V lost 6 bases, J lost 4 bases, and 7 bases stayed unmatched. Germline V gives CDR1 WSHSY, CDR2 SAAADI.

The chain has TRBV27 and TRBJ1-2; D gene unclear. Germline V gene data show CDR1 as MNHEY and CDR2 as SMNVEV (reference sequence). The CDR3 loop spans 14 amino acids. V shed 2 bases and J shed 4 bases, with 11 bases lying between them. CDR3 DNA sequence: TGTGCCAGCAGTTTAAAGGACGGACTCTATGGCTACACCTTC. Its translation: CASSLKDGLYGYTF.

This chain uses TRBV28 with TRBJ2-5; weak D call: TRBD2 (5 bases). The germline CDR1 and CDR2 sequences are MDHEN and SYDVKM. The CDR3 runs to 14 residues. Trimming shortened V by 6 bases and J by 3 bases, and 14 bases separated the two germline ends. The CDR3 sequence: CASRTPPGKETQYF. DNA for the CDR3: TGTGCCAGCAGGACGCCTCCCGGGAAAGAGACCCAGTACTTC.

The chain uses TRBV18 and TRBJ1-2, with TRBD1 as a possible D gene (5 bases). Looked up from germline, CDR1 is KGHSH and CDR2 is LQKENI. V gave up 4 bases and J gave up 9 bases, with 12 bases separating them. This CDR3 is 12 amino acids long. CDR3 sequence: CASSQDIYSYTF. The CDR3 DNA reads TGTGCCAGCTCACAGGACATTTATAGCTACACCTTC.

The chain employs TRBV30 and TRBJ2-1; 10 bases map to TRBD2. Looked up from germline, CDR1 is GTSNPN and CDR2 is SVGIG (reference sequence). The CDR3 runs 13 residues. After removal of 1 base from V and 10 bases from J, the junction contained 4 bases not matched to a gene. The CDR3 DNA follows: TGTGCCTGGAGTGAGCGGGAGGGCGGGGAGCAGTTCTTC. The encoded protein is CAWSEREGGEQFF.

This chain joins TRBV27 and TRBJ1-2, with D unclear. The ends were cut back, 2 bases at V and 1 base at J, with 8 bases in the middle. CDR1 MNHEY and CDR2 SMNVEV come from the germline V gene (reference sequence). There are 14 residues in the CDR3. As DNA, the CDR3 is TGTGCCAGCAGTTTAGTGGGCAGTAACTATGGCTACACCTTC. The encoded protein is CASSLVGSNYGYTF.

The CDR3 DNA sequence: TGTGCCTGGAATCTCGTATACAATGAGCAGTTCTTC. It is translated as CAWNLVYNEQFF. The chain is built from TRBV30 and TRBJ2-1, with D uncertain. This CDR3 region has 12 residues. With 4 bases removed from V and 4 bases from J, the gap between germline ends came to 8 bases. Germline V gene sequence: CDR1 GTSNPN, CDR2 SVGIG (reference sequence).

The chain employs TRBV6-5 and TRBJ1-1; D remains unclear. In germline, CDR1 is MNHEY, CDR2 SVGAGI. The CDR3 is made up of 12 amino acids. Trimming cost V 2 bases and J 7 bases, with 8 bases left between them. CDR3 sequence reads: CASSYGEGEAFF. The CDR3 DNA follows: TGTGCCAGCAGTTACGGGGAGGGTGAAGCTTTCTTT.

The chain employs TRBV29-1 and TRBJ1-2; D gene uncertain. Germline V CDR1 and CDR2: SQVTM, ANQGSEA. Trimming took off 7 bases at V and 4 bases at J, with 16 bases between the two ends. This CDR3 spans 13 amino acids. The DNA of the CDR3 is TGCAGCGACCATCGGGGAAAAGGCTATGGCTACACCTTC. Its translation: CSDHRGKGYGYTF.

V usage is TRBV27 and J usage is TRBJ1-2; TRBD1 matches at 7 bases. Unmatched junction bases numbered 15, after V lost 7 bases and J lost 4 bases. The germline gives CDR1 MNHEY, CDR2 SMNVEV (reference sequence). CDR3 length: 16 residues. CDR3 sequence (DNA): TGTGCCAGCACCCCCTTTACAGGGGACATATTCTATGGCTACACCTTC. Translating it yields CASTPFTGDIFYGYTF.

CDR3 amino acids: CASSALALSSYEQYF. Here the CDR3 DNA reads TGTGCCAGCAGCGCCTTAGCCCTGAGCTCCTACGAGCAGTACTTC. This chain connects TRBV7-8 to TRBJ2-7, with D uncertain. Trimming shortened V by 5 bases and J by 0 bases, and 14 bases separated the two germline ends. CDR1 is SGHVS and CDR2 is FQNEAQ in the germline V gene. The CDR3 totals 15 residues.

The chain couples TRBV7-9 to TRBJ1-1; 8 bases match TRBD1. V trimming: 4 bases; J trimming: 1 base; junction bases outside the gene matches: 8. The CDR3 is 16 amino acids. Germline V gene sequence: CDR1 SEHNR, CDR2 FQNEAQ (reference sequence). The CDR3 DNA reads TGTGCCAGCAGCTCCCGGATAGGGACAGGGAACACTGAAGCTTTCTTT. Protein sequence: CASSSRIGTGNTEAFF.

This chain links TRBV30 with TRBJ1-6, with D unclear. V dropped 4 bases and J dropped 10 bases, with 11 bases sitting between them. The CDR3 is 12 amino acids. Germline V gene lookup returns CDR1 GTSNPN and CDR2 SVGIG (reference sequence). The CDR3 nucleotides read TGTGCCTGGAAGGGCAGCGGATCACCCCTCCACTTT. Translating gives CAWKGSGSPLHF.

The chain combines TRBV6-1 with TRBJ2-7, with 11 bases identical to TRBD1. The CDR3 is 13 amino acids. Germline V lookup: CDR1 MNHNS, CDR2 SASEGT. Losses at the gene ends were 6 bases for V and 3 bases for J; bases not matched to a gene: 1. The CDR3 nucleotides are TGTGCCAGCAGCGGGACAGGGGGCTACGAGCAGTACTTC. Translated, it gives CASSGTGGYEQYF.

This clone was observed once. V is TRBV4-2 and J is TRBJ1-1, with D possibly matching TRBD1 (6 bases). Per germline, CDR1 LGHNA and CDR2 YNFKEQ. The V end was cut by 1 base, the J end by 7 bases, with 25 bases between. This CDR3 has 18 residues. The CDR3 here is CASSQGEGGPIRRNEAFF. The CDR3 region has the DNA TGTGCCAGCAGCCAAGGGGAGGGGGGGCCCATTCGGAGGAATGAAGCTTTCTTT.